This T cell receptor beta chain emerged from a study of blood T cell repertoires in COVID-19. Background on the study: Samples representing acute and convalescent COVID-19 were sourced from the United States, Italy and Spain. The analysed material was cDNA or gDNA that came from T cells, B-cell-depleted T cells, or PBMCs.

The length of the CDR3 is 15 residues. CDR1 is SGHTA and CDR2 is FQGNSA in the germline V gene. V was clipped by 2 bases and J by 3 bases, with 11 bases between them. Original processing notes: For nucleated cells, counts were estimated from reference gene primer amplification. Profiling relied on immunoSEQ multiplex PCR, and the TCRdb table lists in-frame clones only, not all of them. V, J and clone size are taken as reported in that table, and D and trimming were inferred from the DNA itself. This table has roughly 150,000 clones, under 90% appearing once. The clonotype originates from a woman aged 80 or over with acute or convalescent COVID-19. The sample consisted of peripheral blood. The chain is built from TRBV7-2 and TRBJ1-3, with D perhaps matching TRBD1 (6 bases). The CDR3 loop reads CASSLTGPDGNTIYF. The DNA of the CDR3 is TGTGCCAGCAGCTTAACAGGGCCAGATGGAAACACCATATATTTT.